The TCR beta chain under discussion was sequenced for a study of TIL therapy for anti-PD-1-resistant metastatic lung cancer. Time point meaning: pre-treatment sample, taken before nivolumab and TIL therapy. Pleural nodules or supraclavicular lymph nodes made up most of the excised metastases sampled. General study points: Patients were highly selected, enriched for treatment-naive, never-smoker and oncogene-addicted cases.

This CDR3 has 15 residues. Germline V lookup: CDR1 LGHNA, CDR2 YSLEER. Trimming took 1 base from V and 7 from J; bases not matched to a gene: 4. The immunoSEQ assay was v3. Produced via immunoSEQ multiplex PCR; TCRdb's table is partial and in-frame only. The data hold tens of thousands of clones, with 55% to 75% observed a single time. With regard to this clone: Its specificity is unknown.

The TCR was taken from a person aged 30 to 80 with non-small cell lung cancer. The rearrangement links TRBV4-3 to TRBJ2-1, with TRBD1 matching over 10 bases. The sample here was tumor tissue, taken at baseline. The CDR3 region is CASSQGQGAGNEQFF. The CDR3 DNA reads TGCGCCAGCAGCCAAGGACAGGGGGCGGGGAATGAGCAGTTCTTC.